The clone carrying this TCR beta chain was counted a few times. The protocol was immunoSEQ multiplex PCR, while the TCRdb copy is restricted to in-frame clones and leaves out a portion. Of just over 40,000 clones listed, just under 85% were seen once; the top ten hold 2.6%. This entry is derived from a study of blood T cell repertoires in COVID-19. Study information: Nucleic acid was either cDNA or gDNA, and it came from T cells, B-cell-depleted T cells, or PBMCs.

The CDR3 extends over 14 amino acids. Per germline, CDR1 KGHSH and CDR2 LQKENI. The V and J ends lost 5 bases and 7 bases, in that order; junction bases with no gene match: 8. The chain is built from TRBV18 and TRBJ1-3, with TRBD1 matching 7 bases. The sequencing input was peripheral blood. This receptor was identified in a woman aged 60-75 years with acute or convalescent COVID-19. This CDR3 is CASSSDRVRNTIYF. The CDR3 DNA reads TGTGCCAGCTCATCTGACAGGGTCAGGAACACCATATATTTT.